The 17 T cell receptor beta chains below were found in one sample sequenced in a study of T-cell memory formation after mild COVID-19. Using its own MiXCR run on the 5' RACE reads, TCRdb lists one record per CDR3 protein. The sample lists around 370,000 distinct CDR3 sequences; approximately 21% were seen once. Sequenced: PBMCs or a T cell subset sorted from them (not recorded which). The receptors come from an adult woman who had mild COVID-19 (a few samples of this study predate the infection). Cell type and time point are not known.

V is TRBV5-1 and J is TRBJ1-1, with D uncertain. V dropped 0 bases and J dropped 1 base, with 13 bases sitting between them. Germline CDR1 and CDR2: SGHRS and YFSETQ. The CDR3 length is 16 residues. The CDR3 nucleotides read TGCGCCAGCAGCTTGGCCAGTAACGTCAGGAACACTGAAGCTTTCTTT. Amino acids: CASSLASNVRNTEAFF.

This clonotype was seen repeatedly, ten times or more. The genes are TRBV5-4 and TRBJ2-5, with 8 bases aligning to TRBD2. Germline-derived CDR1 and CDR2 are SGHNT and YYREEE (reference sequence). The CDR3 extends over 15 amino acids. V lost 0 bases to trimming and J lost 1 base; unmatched junction nucleotides: 2. DNA for the CDR3: TGTGCCAGCAGCTTGGCGGGGGGGCTCCAAGAGACCCAGTACTTC. This gives the protein CASSLAGGLQETQYF.

V and J are TRBV11-2 and TRBJ2-3; 8 bases map to TRBD1. Looked up from germline, CDR1 is SGHAT and CDR2 is FQNNGV. The CDR3 covers 15 residues. V trimming: 4 bases; J trimming: 4 bases; junction bases outside the gene matches: 7. Here the CDR3 reads CASSSTGGWPDTQYF. CDR3 nucleotides: TGTGCCAGCAGCTCTACAGGGGGTTGGCCAGATACGCAGTATTTT.

The chain uses TRBV3-1 and TRBJ2-3; D is undetermined. The germline V gene encodes CDR1 LGHDT and CDR2 YNNKEL (reference sequence). The CDR3 runs 15 residues. The V gene lost 0 bases and the J gene lost 2 bases, with 9 bases spanning the gap. The CDR3 bases are TGTGCCAGCAGCCAAGATGTAGCAGCCACAGATACGCAGTATTTT. This gives the protein CASSQDVAATDTQYF.

This chain connects TRBV15 to TRBJ1-2; possibly TRBD1 for D (5 bases). Germline V CDR1 and CDR2: LNHNV, YYDKDF (reference sequence). The CDR3 covers 16 residues. Trimming left V 2 bases short and J 0 bases short, with 13 bases between. The CDR3 is CATSRSWGRSNYGYTF. In nucleotides, the CDR3 is TGTGCCACCAGCAGATCTTGGGGGAGATCTAACTATGGCTACACCTTC. Using reference TRBV15 and TRBJ1-2 for the parts outside the CDR3, the full variable domain is DAMVIQNPRYQVTQFGKPVTLSCSQTLNHNVMYWYQQKSSQAPKLLFHYYDKDFNNEADTPDNFQSRRPNTSFCFLDIRSPGLGDTAMYLCATSRSWGRSNYGYTFGSGTRLTVV.

This chain joins TRBV13 and TRBJ1-2; D remains unclear. This CDR3 region has 14 residues. The V end lost 4 bases, the J end lost 8 bases, and 17 bases lay between the germline ends. Germline V lookup: CDR1 PRHDT, CDR2 FYEKMQ (reference sequence). CDR3 in DNA: TGTGCCAGCAGCTCGGACGGACCTATGAGGGGCTACACCTTC. This encodes CASSSDGPMRGYTF.

Comments on this clonotype: The junction does not match germline at one end; this may be a read error. This chain links TRBV2 with TRBJ2-3; TRBD2 matches 8 bases. Germline lookup yields CDR1 SNHLY and CDR2 FYNNEI. The length of the CDR3 is 14 residues. The CDR3 sequence: CTSTLLAGTDTQYF. For the CDR3, the DNA is TGTACCAGCACATTACTAGCGGGCACAGATACGCAGTATTTT.

The chain employs TRBV12-3 or TRBV12-4 and TRBJ2-7; 7 bases are a match to TRBD2. The V segment lost 3 bases and the J segment 11 bases; nucleotides outside the gene matches: 4. CDR3 length equals 11 residues. CDR3 in DNA: TGTGCCAGCAGTTTGGGGGGGAGGAAGTACTTC. Amino acids: CASSLGGRKYF.

This clonotype was found a few times. The chain employs TRBV15 and TRBJ2-1, with D perhaps TRBD1 or TRBD2 (5 bases each). V was pared by 5 bases and J by 7 bases, with 18 bases between. The CDR3 sequence is 15 residues long. From germline, CDR1 is LNHNV and CDR2 YYDKDF (reference sequence). This chain's CDR3 is CATSYRDVRGNEQFF. CDR3 coding DNA: TGTGCCACCAGCTACCGGGACGTGCGAGGGAATGAGCAGTTCTTC.

This clonotype was seen just once. The chain uses TRBV29-1 and TRBJ2-7; 11 bases match TRBD1. Per germline, CDR1 SQVTM and CDR2 ANQGSEA. The V and J ends lost 1 base and 4 bases, in that order; junction bases with no gene match: 3. This CDR3 region has 14 residues. The CDR3 protein is CSVEVGQGAYEQYF. CDR3 coding DNA: TGCAGCGTTGAAGTCGGACAGGGGGCTTACGAGCAGTACTTC.

The V call is TRBV30, the J call TRBJ2-3; 13 bases are a match to TRBD2. The length of the CDR3 is 16 residues. Trimming removed 1 base from V and 3 bases from J; junction bases left unmatched: 4. Germline loops: CDR1 GTSNPN, CDR2 SVGIG (reference sequence). The CDR3 DNA reads as TGTGCCTGGAGTGAAGCGGGACTAGCGGGAACAGATACGCAGTATTTT. Amino acids: CAWSEAGLAGTDTQYF.

This clonotype was recorded many times. The chain recombines TRBV12-3 or TRBV12-4 with TRBJ2-1; 7 nucleotides align to TRBD2. V shed 7 bases, J shed 9 bases, and the junction held 15 bases outside the gene matches. The CDR3 runs to 15 residues. CDR3 loop: CASTRQGRGTSEQFF. DNA of the CDR3: TGTGCCAGCACCCGACAAGGGAGGGGTACATCTGAGCAGTTCTTC.

This clonotype appeared a few times. One end of the junction varies from germline; a read error may be responsible. The chain is built from TRBV11-3 and TRBJ1-1, with TRBD1 matching 8 bases. Germline-derived CDR1 and CDR2 are SGHNT and YENEEA. This CDR3 region has 19 residues. The DNA of the CDR3 is TGTGCCAGCAGCCTAGAAGGGGTGGGGACAGGTTCCCCGCTCACTGAAGCTTTCTTT. This sequence encodes CASSLEGVGTGSPLTEAFF.

This clonotype was recorded at least ten times. CDR3 loop: CASSAGSLAAYINEQFF. DNA for the CDR3: TGTGCCAGCAGCGCAGGGTCCCTAGCGGCGTATATCAATGAGCAGTTCTTC. The genes are TRBV12-3 or TRBV12-4 and TRBJ2-1, with TRBD2 matching over 7 bases. The CDR3 sequence is 17 residues long. With V trimmed by 6 bases and J by 6 bases, 17 bases remained unmatched.

In its sample, this clonotype was seen a few times. This sequence joins TRBV12-3 or TRBV12-4 and TRBJ2-2, with 7 bases that match TRBD2. CDR3 length equals 14 residues. Trimming took 6 bases from V and 7 from J; bases not matched to a gene: 8. CDR3 sequence reads: CASSTPGGYGELFF. The CDR3 DNA sequence: TGTGCCAGCAGCACGCCGGGGGGATACGGGGAGCTGTTTTTT.

The rearrangement links TRBV2 to TRBJ1-2; D not resolved. With 3 bases removed from V and 4 bases from J, the gap between germline ends came to 18 bases. CDR3 length equals 16 residues. Looked up from germline, CDR1 is SNHLY and CDR2 is FYNNEI. The CDR3 region is CASSERGVGTSYGYTF. CDR3 bases: TGTGCCAGCAGTGAGAGAGGAGTAGGAACTTCCTATGGCTACACCTTC.

The V call is TRBV24-1, the J call TRBJ2-7; D gene unclear. The CDR3 totals 13 residues. From germline, CDR1 is KGHDR and CDR2 SFDVKD. V was trimmed by 3 bases and J by 6 bases, leaving 11 bases between them. The chain's CDR3 is CATSDIRWGEQYF. The CDR3 DNA follows: TGTGCCACCAGTGATATCCGGTGGGGCGAGCAGTACTTC.